This T cell receptor (beta chain) was sequenced for a study of blood T cell repertoires in COVID-19. About the study: T cells, B-cell-depleted T cells, or PBMCs supplied cDNA or gDNA.

Profiled with immunoSEQ multiplex PCR; TCRdb holds only in-frame clones, not every one. The table includes about 360,000 clones, roughly 90% detected once. The V gene's germline CDR1 is MGHRA and CDR2 YSYEKL. J gave up 6 bases and V 4 bases, and 9 bases lay outside the gene matches. This CDR3 is built from 15 residues. The sequencing input was peripheral blood. This chain joins TRBV4-1 and TRBJ1-5; 7 bases agree with TRBD1. The sequence derives from a woman aged 55-75 years with COVID-19, enrolled during active disease. CDR3 coding DNA: TGCGCCAGCAGCCCCCGACAGGGATTGCGTCAGCCCCAGCATTTT. Translating it yields CASSPRQGLRQPQHF.